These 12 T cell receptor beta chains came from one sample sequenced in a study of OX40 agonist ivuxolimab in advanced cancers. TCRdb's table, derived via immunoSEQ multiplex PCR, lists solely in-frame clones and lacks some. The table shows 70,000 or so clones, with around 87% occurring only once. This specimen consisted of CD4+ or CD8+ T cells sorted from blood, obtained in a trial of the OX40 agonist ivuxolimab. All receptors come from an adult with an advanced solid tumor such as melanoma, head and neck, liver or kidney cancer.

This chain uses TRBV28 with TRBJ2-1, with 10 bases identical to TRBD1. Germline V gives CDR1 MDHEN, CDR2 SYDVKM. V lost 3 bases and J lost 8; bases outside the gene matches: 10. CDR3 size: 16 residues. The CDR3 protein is CASSLLPGQGIHEQFF. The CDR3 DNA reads TGTGCCAGCAGTTTGCTTCCGGGACAGGGGATACATGAGCAGTTCTTC. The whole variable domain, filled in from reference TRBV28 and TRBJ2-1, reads DVKVTQSSRYLVKRTGEKVFLECVQDMDHENMFWYRQDPGLGLRLIYFSYDVKMKEKGDIPEGYSVSREKKERFSLILESASTNQTSMYLCASSLLPGQGIHEQFFGPGTRLTVL.

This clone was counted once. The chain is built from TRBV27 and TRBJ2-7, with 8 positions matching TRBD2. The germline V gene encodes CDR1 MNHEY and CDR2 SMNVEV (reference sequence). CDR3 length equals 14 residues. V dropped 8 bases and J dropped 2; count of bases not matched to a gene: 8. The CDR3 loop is CASGTRGEAYEQYF. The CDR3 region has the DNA TGTGCCAGCGGCACGCGGGGGGAAGCCTACGAGCAGTACTTC.

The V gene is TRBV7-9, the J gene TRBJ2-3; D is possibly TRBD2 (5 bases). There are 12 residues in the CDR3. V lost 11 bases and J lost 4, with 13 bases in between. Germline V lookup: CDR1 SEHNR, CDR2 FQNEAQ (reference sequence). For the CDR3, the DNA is TGTGCCGCGGGCCGACGGGCAGATACGCAGTATTTT. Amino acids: CAAGRRADTQYF. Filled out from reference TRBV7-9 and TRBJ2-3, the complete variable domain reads DTGVSQNPRHKITKRGQNVTFRCDPISEHNRLYWYRQTLGQGPEFLTYFQNEAQLEKSRLLSDRFSAERPKGSFSTLEIQRTEQGDSAMYLCAAGRRADTQYFGPGTRLTVL.

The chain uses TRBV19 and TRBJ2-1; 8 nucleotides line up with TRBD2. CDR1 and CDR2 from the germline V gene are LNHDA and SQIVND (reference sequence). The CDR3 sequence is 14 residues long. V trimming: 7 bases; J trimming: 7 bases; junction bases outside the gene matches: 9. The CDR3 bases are TGTGCCAGTACTTCAGCGGGAGTGAGAAATGAGCAGTTCTTC. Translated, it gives CASTSAGVRNEQFF.

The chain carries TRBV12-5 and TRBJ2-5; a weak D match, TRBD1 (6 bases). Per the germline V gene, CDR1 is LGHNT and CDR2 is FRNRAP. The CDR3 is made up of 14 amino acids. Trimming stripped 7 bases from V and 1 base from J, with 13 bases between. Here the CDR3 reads CASAKGTFQETQYF. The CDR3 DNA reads TGTGCTAGTGCCAAAGGGACATTCCAAGAGACCCAGTACTTC.

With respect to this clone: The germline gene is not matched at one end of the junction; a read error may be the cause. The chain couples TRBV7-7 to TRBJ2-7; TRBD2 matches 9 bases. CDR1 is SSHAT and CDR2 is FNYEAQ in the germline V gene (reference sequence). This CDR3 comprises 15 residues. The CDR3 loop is CASSLGSGGTYEQYF. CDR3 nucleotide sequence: TGTGCTAGCAGCTTAGGTAGCGGGGGTACCTACGAGCAGTACTTC.

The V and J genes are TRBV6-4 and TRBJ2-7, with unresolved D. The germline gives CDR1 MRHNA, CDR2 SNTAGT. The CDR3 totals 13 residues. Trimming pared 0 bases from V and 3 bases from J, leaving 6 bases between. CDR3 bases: TGTGCCAGCAGTGACTCTCAGCTCTACGAGCAGTACTTC. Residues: CASSDSQLYEQYF.

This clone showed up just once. The CDR3 loop is CASSLGFTRGLGTYEQYF. The CDR3 region has the DNA TGCGCCAGCAGCTTGGGATTTACTAGGGGTCTGGGAACCTACGAGCAGTACTTC. The chain recombines TRBV5-1 with TRBJ2-7, with D perhaps being TRBD1 or TRBD2 (5 bases each). The germline V and J ends were trimmed by 0 bases and 2 bases, with 21 bases remaining between them. Germline CDR1 and CDR2: SGHRS and YFSETQ. CDR3 length: 18 residues.

The CDR3 bases are TGTGCCAGCAGCCCCAATACAGGTGACACCGGGGAGCTGTTTTTT. Amino acids: CASSPNTGDTGELFF. This chain links TRBV9 with TRBJ2-2; maybe TRBD1 (5 bases). The germline CDR1 and CDR2 sequences are SGDLS and YYNGEE. This CDR3 has 15 residues. Deletions cut 4 bases from V and 3 bases from J, with 13 bases between.

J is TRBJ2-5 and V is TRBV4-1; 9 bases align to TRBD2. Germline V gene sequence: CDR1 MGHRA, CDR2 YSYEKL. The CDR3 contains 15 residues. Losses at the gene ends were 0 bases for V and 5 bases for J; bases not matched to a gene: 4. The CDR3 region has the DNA TGCGCCAGCAGCCAAGAGGGCGGGAGGGCGGAGACCCAGTACTTC. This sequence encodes CASSQEGGRAETQYF.

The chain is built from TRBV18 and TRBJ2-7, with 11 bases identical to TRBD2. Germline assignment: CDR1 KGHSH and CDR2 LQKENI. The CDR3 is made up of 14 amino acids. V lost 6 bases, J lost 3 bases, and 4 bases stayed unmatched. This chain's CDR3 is CASSPGTSGYEQYF. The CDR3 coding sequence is TGTGCCAGCTCTCCAGGGACTAGCGGCTACGAGCAGTACTTC.

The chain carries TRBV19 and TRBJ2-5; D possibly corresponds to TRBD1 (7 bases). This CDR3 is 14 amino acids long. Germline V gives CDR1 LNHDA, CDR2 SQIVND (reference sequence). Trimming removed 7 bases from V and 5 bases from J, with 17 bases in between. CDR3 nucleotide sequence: TGTGCCAGTAACAGAGGGGGCGCGGGGGAGACCCAGTACTTC. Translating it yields CASNRGGAGETQYF.